Presented here are 18 T cell receptor beta chains from one specimen sequenced in a study of T cells in localized non-small cell lung cancer. The assay was immunoSEQ multiplex PCR, and TCRdb's table has in-frame clones only and misses some. The table lists 5,500 to 6,500 clones, roughly 41% of them singletons. Source: lung tumor tissue, taken before any cancer treatment. The receptors derive from a woman aged 35 to 70 with stage II squamous cell lung carcinoma.

In its sample, this clone ranks as medium-sized. The chain employs TRBV19 and TRBJ2-5, with TRBD1 matching 7 bases. The V and J ends lost 8 bases and 1 base, in that order; junction bases with no gene match: 22. Per the germline V gene, CDR1 is LNHDA and CDR2 is SQIVND (reference sequence). The CDR3 runs 19 residues. The CDR3 reads CASCRTNRGQWPSQETQYF. The CDR3 nucleotides are TGTGCCAGTTGCCGCACTAACAGGGGCCAGTGGCCCTCCCAAGAGACCCAGTACTTC.

The V call is TRBV14, the J call TRBJ2-7; D is ambiguous. With 0 bases removed from V and 7 bases from J, the gap between germline ends came to 10 bases. The CDR3 sequence is 13 residues long. From germline, CDR1 is SGHDN and CDR2 FVKESK. The DNA of the CDR3 is TGTGCCAGCAGCCAAGAGCGTGTTACGGAGCAGTACTTC. Translating it yields CASSQERVTEQYF. Looking up the rest from reference TRBV14 and TRBJ2-7 gives the full variable domain: EAGVTQFPSHSVIEKGQTVTLRCDPISGHDNLYWYRRVMGKEIKFLLHFVKESKQDESGMPNNRFLAERTGGTYSTLKVQPAELEDSGVYFCASSQERVTEQYFGPGTRLTVT.

This clone was found a few times. The chain joins TRBV9 to TRBJ2-3, with D unresolved. V was cut by 5 bases and J by 4 bases, with 14 bases left in between. The CDR3 totals 14 residues. Germline values: CDR1 SGDLS, CDR2 YYNGEE. CDR3 sequence (DNA): TGTGCCAGCAGTGCTGAGAGACGCGCAGATACGCAGTATTTT. Translating gives CASSAERRADTQYF.

The chain is built from TRBV10-3 and TRBJ1-2; 7 bases fit TRBD1. CDR1 is ENHRY and CDR2 is SYGVKD in the germline V gene. CDR3 length equals 14 residues. Trimming took 6 bases from V and 4 from J; bases not matched to a gene: 8. The CDR3 DNA is TGTGCCATCAGGCCATCGACAGGGCGCTATGGCTACACCTTC. It yields the protein CAIRPSTGRYGYTF.

This clone was found once. The gene calls are TRBV28 and TRBJ2-5; the D gene is possibly TRBD2 (6 bases). The CDR3 is 16 residues long. Germline V gives CDR1 MDHEN, CDR2 SYDVKM. The V end lost 2 bases, the J end lost 5 bases, and 18 bases lay between the germline ends. The CDR3 sequence is CASSLPLGLGGETQYF. As DNA, the CDR3 is TGTGCCAGCAGTTTACCCCTGGGCCTCGGAGGGGAGACCCAGTACTTC.

Of note for this clone: The junction and the germline gene differ at one end; a read error may be behind it. The chain couples TRBV6-7 to TRBJ2-2; TRBD2 might be the D (5 bases). TRBV6-7 is flagged as an ORF with uncertain function. The CDR3 totals 13 residues. The DNA of the CDR3 is TGTGCCATCAGTGATACTAGCACCGGGGAGCTGTTTTTT. Its translation: CAISDTSTGELFF.

This clone was picked up a small number of times. Germline is not matched at one junction end, which may reflect a read error. The chain combines TRBV6-8 with TRBJ1-4; D is possibly TRBD1 (5 bases). CDR1 MNHGY and CDR2 SAAAGT come from the germline V gene. There are 13 residues in the CDR3. CDR3 nucleotide sequence: TGTGCCATCAGTGGCCAGGGTGTTGAAAAACTGTTTTTT. Its translation: CAISGQGVEKLFF.

In this sample, this clone turned up many times. V usage is TRBV6-8 and J usage is TRBJ1-1; D is unresolved. CDR3 length: 14 amino acids. The germline V and J ends were trimmed by 6 bases and 2 bases, with 13 bases remaining between them. CDR1 MNHGY and CDR2 SAAAGT come from the germline V gene. Written as DNA, the CDR3 is TGTGCCAGCAGGGAAAGGGTAGCAAACACTGAAGCTTTCTTT. Amino acids: CASRERVANTEAFF.

The rearrangement links TRBV29-1 to TRBJ2-3; D is unresolved. CDR1 SQVTM and CDR2 ANQGSEA come from the germline V gene. The CDR3 totals 12 residues. The V gene lost 2 bases and the J gene lost 1 base, with 4 bases spanning the gap. The chain's CDR3 is CSVEFGTDTQYF. In DNA, the CDR3 is TGCAGCGTTGAATTTGGCACAGATACGCAGTATTTT.

This clone showed up just once. The gene calls are TRBV29-1 and TRBJ1-2; D gene uncertain. The CDR3 covers 12 residues. Trimming removed 0 bases at V and 2 bases at J, with 4 bases between. Germline lookup yields CDR1 SQVTM and CDR2 ANQGSEA. In DNA, the CDR3 is TGCAGCGTTGAAGAGGGAAACTATGGCTACACCTTC. Residues: CSVEEGNYGYTF.

The V call is TRBV19, the J call TRBJ1-6; no definite D call. This CDR3 spans 15 amino acids. The germline CDR1 and CDR2 sequences are LNHDA and SQIVND (reference sequence). Deletions cut 3 bases from V and 9 bases from J, with 15 bases between. CDR3 bases: TGTGCCAGTAGTATCGAGGATTGGTCGTTTTCACCCCTCCACTTT. This codes for CASSIEDWSFSPLHF.

The chain links TRBV29-1 to TRBJ1-1; D may be TRBD1 (5 bases). There are 14 residues in the CDR3. V was clipped by 6 bases and J by 5 bases, with 19 bases between them. Germline V CDR1 and CDR2: SQVTM, ANQGSEA. The CDR3 DNA reads as TGCAGCGTCCCGGCTCAGGGAAAGGATACTGAAGCTTTCTTT. Amino acid sequence: CSVPAQGKDTEAFF.

The chain has TRBV19 and TRBJ1-3, with a possible D match to TRBD1 (5 bases). V dropped 1 base and J dropped 2 bases, with 6 bases sitting between them. Germline V lookup: CDR1 LNHDA, CDR2 SQIVND (reference sequence). The CDR3 sequence is 14 residues long. CDR3 DNA sequence: TGTGCCAGTAGTATAGGACAGCCTGGAAACACCATATATTTT. It codes for CASSIGQPGNTIYF.

This clone was counted only a few times. This rearrangement joins TRBV6-8 to TRBJ1-2, with a possible D match to TRBD1 (5 bases). Germline V gives CDR1 MNHGY, CDR2 SAAAGT. The CDR3 has 15 amino acids. Trimming removed 4 bases from V and 4 bases from J, with 16 bases in between. The CDR3 coding sequence is TGTGCCAGCAGTTCCCTCGGGGGGATTAGCTATGGCTACACCTTC. Translated, it gives CASSSLGGISYGYTF.

The chain joins TRBV6-7 to TRBJ1-2; perhaps TRBD1 as D (5 bases). TRBV6-7 is known as an ORF, though its function is uncertain. This CDR3 is built from 15 residues. Trimming took off 7 bases at V and 2 bases at J, with 17 bases between the two ends. CDR3: CASTATGTGNYGYTF. The CDR3 nucleotides read TGTGCCAGCACAGCTACCGGTACAGGAAACTATGGCTACACCTTC.

The chain couples TRBV15 to TRBJ1-3; no clear D. Per germline, CDR1 LNHNV and CDR2 YYDKDF (reference sequence). This CDR3 comprises 17 residues. V was trimmed by 0 bases and J by 0 bases, leaving 12 bases between them. Written as DNA, the CDR3 is TGTGCCACCAGCAGAGAGGTGTCCATGGTCTCTGGAAACACCATATATTTT. This sequence encodes CATSREVSMVSGNTIYF.

This clone was counted a few times. This chain joins TRBV10-2 and TRBJ2-3; 9 nucleotides line up with TRBD2. CDR3 length: 14 amino acids. The trim removed 4 bases at V and 9 bases at J, leaving 8 bases unmatched. The germline V gene encodes CDR1 WSHSY and CDR2 SAAADI. The CDR3 region is CASSGGSGSGTQYF. The CDR3 DNA reads TGCGCCAGCAGTGGGGGTAGCGGGAGTGGAACGCAGTATTTT.

This clone was recorded many times. The chain uses TRBV11-3 and TRBJ2-6; 8 bases line up with TRBD1. The CDR3 loop spans 17 amino acids. Germline CDR1 reads SGHNT; CDR2 reads YENEEA. The J segment lost 0 bases and the V segment lost 5 bases, leaving 6 bases of the junction unmatched. The CDR3 coding sequence is TGTGCCAGCAGCCAGGGGGCGCAGGGCTCTGGGGCCAACGTCCTGACTTTC. Protein: CASSQGAQGSGANVLTF. The variable domain in full, completed from reference TRBV11-3 and TRBJ2-6, reads EAGVVQSPRYKIIEKKQPVAFWCNPISGHNTLYWYLQNLGQGPELLIRYENEEAVDDSQLPKDRFSAERLKGVDSTLKIQPAELGDSAVYLCASSQGAQGSGANVLTFGAGSRLTVL.